Sequencing of this T cell receptor beta chain was carried out in a study of human T cells and chemical hapten exposure. The CDR3 is 13 amino acids. V was trimmed by 6 bases and J by 15 bases, leaving 21 bases between them. In germline, CDR1 is MNHEY, CDR2 SVGEGT. The library attached unique molecular identifiers to individual cDNA molecules. TCRdb re-analysed the RACE reads in MiXCR, keeping a single row per CDR3 protein. The sample holds under 200,000 distinct CDR3 sequences, around 15% seen once. The time point was: patch test 1, 2 weeks after DPC sensitization. Treatment: therapeutic diphenylcyclopropenone sensitization with weekly scalp DPC. This clonotype has only a few counts.

The chain joins TRBV6-2 or TRBV6-3 to TRBJ2-1; possible D gene TRBD2, 5 bases. This clonotype was sampled from a woman aged 30 to 39 with alopecia areata. Some clones in this sample may be carry-over from other donors' samples. The sequencing here drew on whole blood, taken in connection with sensitization to the hapten diphenylcyclopropenone (DPC). The DNA of the CDR3 is TGTGCCAGCAGCCGATACTCCCCAGCGGTCGGGTTCTTC. Its protein product is CASSRYSPAVGFF.